The T cell receptor (beta chain) under discussion was sequenced for a study of T-cell reconstitution after alpha-beta-depleted transplantation in children. The V gene's germline CDR1 is DFQATT and CDR2 SNEGSKA (reference sequence). V was shortened by 3 bases and J by 1 base, with 9 bases between the two germline ends. CDR3 length equals 13 residues. TCRbeta library construction was performed incorporating unique molecular identifiers. MiXCR, run by TCRdb on the PCR reads, gives a single entry per CDR3 protein. This table has 400,000 to 500,000 distinct CDR3 sequences, about a tenth appearing once. The V gene is TRBV20-1, the J gene TRBJ1-1; D remains ambiguous. The sequence came from a human donor who donated a stem cell graft to a child with acute myeloid leukemia. Sequenced material: PBMCs from the stem cell graft donor, taken from the stem cell graft. The CDR3 spells CSARRQENTEAFF. CDR3 nucleotide sequence: TGCAGTGCTAGGAGGCAGGAGAACACTGAAGCTTTCTTT.